This section outlines one T cell receptor beta chain sequence together with its context. The data are from a study of control samples from healthy donors and cancer patients. Data came from immunoSEQ multiplex PCR; TCRdb stores just in-frame clones and leaves some out. This sample has some 140,000 clones, with roughly 86% found just once. Between the trimmed V and J ends, which lost 5 bases and 3 bases, there was a span of 13 bases. CDR3 length: 14 residues. CDR1 and CDR2 from the germline V gene are MDHEN and SYDVKM. The V and J genes are TRBV28 and TRBJ1-2; weak D call: TRBD1 (5 bases). This sequence was found in a man aged 50 to 60 with head and neck cancer. The sample comprised PBMCs. DNA for the CDR3: TGTGCCAGCAGTCCAGGGACCCACCACTATGGCTACACCTTC. Translated, it gives CASSPGTHHYGYTF.